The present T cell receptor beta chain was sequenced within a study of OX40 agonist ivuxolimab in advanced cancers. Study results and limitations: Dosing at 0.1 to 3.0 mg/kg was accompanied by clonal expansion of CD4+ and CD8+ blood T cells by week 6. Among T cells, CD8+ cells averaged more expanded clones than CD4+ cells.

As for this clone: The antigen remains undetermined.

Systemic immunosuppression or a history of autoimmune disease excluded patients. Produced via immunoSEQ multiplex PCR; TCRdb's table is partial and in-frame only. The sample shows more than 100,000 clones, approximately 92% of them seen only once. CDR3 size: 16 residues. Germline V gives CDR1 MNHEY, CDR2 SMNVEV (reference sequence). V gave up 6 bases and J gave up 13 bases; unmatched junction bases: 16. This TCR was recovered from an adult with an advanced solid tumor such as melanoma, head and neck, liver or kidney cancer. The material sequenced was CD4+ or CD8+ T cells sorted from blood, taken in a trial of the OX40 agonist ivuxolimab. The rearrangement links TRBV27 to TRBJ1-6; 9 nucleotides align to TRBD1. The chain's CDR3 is CASSSIPGQGMVPLHF. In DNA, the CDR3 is TGTGCCAGCAGCTCAATTCCGGGACAGGGTATGGTGCCCCTCCACTTT.